Reported below is one T cell receptor (beta chain). Its specificity is not known. The entry originates in a study of cytomegalovirus exposure and HLA in healthy donors. Study at large: One earlier analysis, a look at approximately 180 million T cells, found almost 120 million unique TCR beta sequences. Study results and caveats: Previous analysis showed most TCR beta V segments were productive about 90% or about 30% of the time. CMV serostatus alone was available as immune exposure information.

The V gene's germline CDR1 is LNHDA and CDR2 SQIVND (reference sequence). V lost 2 bases and J 2 bases, leaving 5 bases between the germline ends. The CDR3 has 13 residues. The PCR employed 60 Vbeta primers together with 13 Jbeta primers. This table comes from immunoSEQ multiplex PCR, and its TCRdb copy is limited to in-frame clones, with some not included. The sample lists 62,000 or so clones; roughly 84% were seen once. Sequencing was performed on PBMCs. J is TRBJ2-3 and V is TRBV19; D call uncertain. The sequence was obtained from a man younger than 40 in good health and CMV-seronegative. The CDR3 sequence is CASSIWATDTQYF. DNA of the CDR3: TGTGCCAGTAGTATATGGGCCACAGATACGCAGTATTTT.